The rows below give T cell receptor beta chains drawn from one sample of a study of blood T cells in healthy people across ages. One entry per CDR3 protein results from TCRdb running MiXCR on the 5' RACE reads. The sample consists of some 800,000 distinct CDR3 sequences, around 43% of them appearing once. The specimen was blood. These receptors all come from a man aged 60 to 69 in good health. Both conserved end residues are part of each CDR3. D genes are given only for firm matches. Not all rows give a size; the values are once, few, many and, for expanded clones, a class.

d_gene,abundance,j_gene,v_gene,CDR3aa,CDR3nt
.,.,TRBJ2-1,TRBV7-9,CASSVKSSYNEQLF,TGTGCCAGCAGCGTGAAAAGCTCCTACAATGAGCAGTTATTC
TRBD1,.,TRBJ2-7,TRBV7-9,CATTVGQASYEQYF,TGTGCCACCACAGTTGGACAGGCTTCCTACGAGCAGTACTTC
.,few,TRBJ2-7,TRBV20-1,CSARDSAAPYEQYF,TGCAGTGCTAGAGATTCGGCGGCTCCCTACGAGCAGTACTTC
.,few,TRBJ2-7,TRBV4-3,CASSQDGPGSSYEQYF,TGCGCCAGCAGCCAAGACGGTCCAGGGAGCTCCTACGAGCAGTACTTC
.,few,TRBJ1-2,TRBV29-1,CSVEEGSYGYTF,TGCAGCGTTGAAGAGGGTAGTTATGGCTACACCTTC
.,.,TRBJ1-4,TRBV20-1,CSARGGGLEKLFF,TGCAGTGCTAGAGGTGGAGGGCTTGAAAAACTGTTTTTT
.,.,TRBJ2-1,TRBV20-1,CSGRGETLYNEQFF,TGCAGTGGGAGGGGAGAGACCCTCTACAATGAGCAGTTCTTC
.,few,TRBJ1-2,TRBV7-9,CASSFRPKTPRSQYGYTF,TGTGCCAGCAGCTTTCGTCCAAAGACCCCCAGATCCCAATATGGCTACACCTTC
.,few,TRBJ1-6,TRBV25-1,CASSEYPQGDSPLHF,TGTGCCAGCAGTGAATACCCACAGGGCGACTCACCCCTCCACTTT
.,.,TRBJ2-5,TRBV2,CASRDTGPKTQYF,TGTGCCAGCAGGGACACAGGACCGAAGACCCAGTACTTC
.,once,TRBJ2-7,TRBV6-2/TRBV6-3,CASSYTGTRTYNEQYF,TGTGCCAGCAGTTACACCGGGACCCGGACGTACAATGAGCAGTACTTC
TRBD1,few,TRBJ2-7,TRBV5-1,CASSVTGGYEQYF,TGCGCCAGCAGCGTGACAGGGGGCTACGAGCAGTACTTC
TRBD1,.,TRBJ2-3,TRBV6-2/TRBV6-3,CASGLQGSAADTQYF,TGTGCCAGCGGCTTACAGGGGTCCGCCGCAGATACGCAGTATTTT
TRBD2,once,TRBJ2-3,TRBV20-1,CSATGRAGARTDTQYF,TGCAGTGCAACGGGACGAGCGGGGGCCCGCACAGATACGCAGTATTTT
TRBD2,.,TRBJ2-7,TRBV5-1,CASSLGTSGLHEQYF,TGCGCCAGCAGCTTGGGGACTAGCGGTCTCCACGAGCAGTACTTC
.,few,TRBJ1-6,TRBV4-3,CASSQDSGAPSSSPLHF,TGCGCCAGCAGCCAAGATTCGGGGGCCCCTTCTTCTTCACCCCTCCACTTT
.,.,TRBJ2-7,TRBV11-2,CASRRTSYEQYF,TGTGCCAGTCGAAGGACCTCCTACGAGCAGTACTTC
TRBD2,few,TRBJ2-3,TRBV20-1,CSGRGGDTQYF,TGCAGTGGTCGGGGGGGAGATACGCAGTATTTT
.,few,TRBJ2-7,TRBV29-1,CSAMTDSSYEQYF,TGCAGCGCGATGACGGATAGCTCCTACGAGCAGTACTTC
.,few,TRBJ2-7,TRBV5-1,CASSLGVAEDSYEQYF,TGCGCCAGCAGCTTGGGGGTAGCGGAAGACTCCTACGAGCAGTACTTC
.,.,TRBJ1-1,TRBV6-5,CASSYSGARIMNTEAFF,TGTGCCAGCAGTTACTCAGGGGCCCGGATCATGAACACTGAAGCTTTCTTT
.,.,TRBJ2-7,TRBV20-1,CSARERQVSSEQYF,TGCAGTGCTAGAGAGCGACAGGTGTCGTCCGAGCAGTACTTC
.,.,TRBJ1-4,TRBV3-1,CASSQVPRQNEKLFF,TGTGCCAGCAGCCAAGTTCCCAGGCAGAATGAAAAACTGTTTTTT
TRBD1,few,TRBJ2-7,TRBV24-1,CATATGGEYEQYF,TGTGCCACCGCGACAGGGGGCGAGTACGAGCAGTACTTC
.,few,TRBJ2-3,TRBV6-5,CASSLGDGDTQYF,TGTGCCAGCAGCTTAGGGGATGGAGATACGCAGTATTTT
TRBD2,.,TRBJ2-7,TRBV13,CASSQWTSGAYEQYF,TGTGCCAGCAGCCAATGGACTAGCGGGGCCTACGAGCAGTACTTC
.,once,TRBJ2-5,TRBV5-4,CASSIRQLETQYF,TGTGCCAGCAGCATCCGACAGTTAGAGACCCAGTACTTC
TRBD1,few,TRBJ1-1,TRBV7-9,CASSTRGGTEAFF,TGTGCCAGCAGTACCAGGGGGGGCACTGAAGCTTTCTTT
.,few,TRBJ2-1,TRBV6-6,CASSYSLASSYNEQFF,TGTGCCAGCAGTTACTCTCTGGCCAGCTCCTACAATGAGCAGTTCTTC
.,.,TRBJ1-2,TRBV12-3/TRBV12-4,CASSTESYGYTF,TGTGCCAGCAGTACCGAGAGCTATGGCTACACCTTC
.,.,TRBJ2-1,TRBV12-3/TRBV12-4,CASIQMKSSYNGQFF,TGTGCCAGCATCCAAATGAAGAGCTCCTACAATGGGCAGTTCTTC
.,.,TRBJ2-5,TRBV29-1,CSVDYKDEQYF,TGCAGCGTGGATTACAAGGATGAGCAGTACTTC
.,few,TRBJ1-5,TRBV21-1,CASSKGEGQGHQPQHF,TGTGCCAGCAGCAAAGGGGAGGGACAGGGGCATCAGCCCCAGCATTTT
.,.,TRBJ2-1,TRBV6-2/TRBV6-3,CASSYSTILGGHEQFF,TGTGCCAGCAGTTACTCGACTATTTTGGGGGGTCATGAGCAGTTCTTC
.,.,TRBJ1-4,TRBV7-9,CASSLNRDNEKLFF,TGTGCCAGCAGCTTGAACAGGGATAATGAAAAACTGTTTTTT
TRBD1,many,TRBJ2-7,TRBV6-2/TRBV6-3,CASSLTGEQYF,TGTGCCAGCAGTTTGACAGGGGAGCAGTACTTC
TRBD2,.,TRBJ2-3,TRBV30,CAWSEAGGTDTQYF,TGTGCCTGGAGTGAAGCGGGGGGAACAGATACGCAGTATTTT